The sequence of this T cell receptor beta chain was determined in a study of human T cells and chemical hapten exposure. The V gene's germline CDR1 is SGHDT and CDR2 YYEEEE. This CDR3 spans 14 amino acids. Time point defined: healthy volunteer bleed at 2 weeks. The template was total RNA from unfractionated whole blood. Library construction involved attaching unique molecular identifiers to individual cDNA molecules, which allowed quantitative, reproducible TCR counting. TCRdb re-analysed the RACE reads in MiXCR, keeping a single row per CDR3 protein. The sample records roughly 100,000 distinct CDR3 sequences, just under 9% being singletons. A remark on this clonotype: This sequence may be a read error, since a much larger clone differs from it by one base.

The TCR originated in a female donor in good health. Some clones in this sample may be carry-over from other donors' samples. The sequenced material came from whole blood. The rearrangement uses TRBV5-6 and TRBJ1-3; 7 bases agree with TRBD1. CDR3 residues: CVSSPGQSGNTIYF. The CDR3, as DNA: TGTGTCAGCAGCCCGGGACAGTCTGGAAACACCATATATTTT.